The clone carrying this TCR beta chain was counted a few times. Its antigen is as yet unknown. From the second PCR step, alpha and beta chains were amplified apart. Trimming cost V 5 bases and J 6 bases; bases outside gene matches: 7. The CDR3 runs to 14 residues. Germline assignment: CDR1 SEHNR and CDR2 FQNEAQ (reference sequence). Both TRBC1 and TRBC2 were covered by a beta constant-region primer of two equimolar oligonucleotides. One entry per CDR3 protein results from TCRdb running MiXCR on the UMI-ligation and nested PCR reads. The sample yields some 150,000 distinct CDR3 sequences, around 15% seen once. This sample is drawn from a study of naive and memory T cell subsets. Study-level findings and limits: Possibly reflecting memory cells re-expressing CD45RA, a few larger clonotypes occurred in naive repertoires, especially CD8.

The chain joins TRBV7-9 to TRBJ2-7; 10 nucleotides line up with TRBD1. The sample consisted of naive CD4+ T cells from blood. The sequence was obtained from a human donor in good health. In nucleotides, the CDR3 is TGTGCCAGCAGCCCACTTGGACAGGGGGTCGAGCAGTACTTC. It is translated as CASSPLGQGVEQYF. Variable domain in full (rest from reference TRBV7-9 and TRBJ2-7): DTGVSQNPRHKITKRGQNVTFRCDPISEHNRLYWYRQTLGQGPEFLTYFQNEAQLEKSRLLSDRFSAERPKGSFSTLEIQRTEQGDSAMYLCASSPLGQGVEQYFGPGTRLTVT.